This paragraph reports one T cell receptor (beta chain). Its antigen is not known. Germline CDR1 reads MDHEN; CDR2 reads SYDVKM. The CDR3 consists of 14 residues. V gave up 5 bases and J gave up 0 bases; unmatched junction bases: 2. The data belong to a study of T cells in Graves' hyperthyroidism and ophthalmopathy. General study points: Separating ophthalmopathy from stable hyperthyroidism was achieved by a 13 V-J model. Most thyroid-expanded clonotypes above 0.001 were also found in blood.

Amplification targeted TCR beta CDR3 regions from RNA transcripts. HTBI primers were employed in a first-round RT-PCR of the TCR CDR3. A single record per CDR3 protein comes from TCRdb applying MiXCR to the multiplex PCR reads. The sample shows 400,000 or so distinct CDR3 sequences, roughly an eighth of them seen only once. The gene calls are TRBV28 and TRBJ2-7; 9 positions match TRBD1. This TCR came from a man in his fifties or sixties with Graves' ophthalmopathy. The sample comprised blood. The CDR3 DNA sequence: TGTGCCAGCAGTGGGACAGGGAACTCCTACGAGCAGTACTTC. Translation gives CASSGTGNSYEQYF.